These T cell receptor beta chains were read from a single sample in a study of blood T cell repertoires in COVID-19. Clones were read by immunoSEQ multiplex PCR, and TCRdb kept only the in-frame ones, dropping some. The profile shows roughly 330,000 clones, 86% of them singletons. The specimen sequenced was peripheral blood. Source of these receptors: a woman aged 45-65 years with acute or convalescent COVID-19. Each CDR3 is given with its conserved first and last residue. Each record gives: clone size, J gene, D gene, V gene, CDR3 protein, CDR3 DNA. D genes are given only for firm matches. The size of a clone is reported for some rows only, either as once, few or many, or as a class for expanded clones.

size: -
J: TRBJ2-1
D: -
V: TRBV6-4
CDR3: CASSARFQGEQFF
DNA: TGTGCCAGCAGTGCTAGATTTCAAGGTGAGCAGTTCTTC

size: -
J: TRBJ1-1
D: TRBD1
V: TRBV7-9
CDR3: CASSLGTGGDKAFF
DNA: TGTGCCAGCAGCTTAGGGACAGGGGGCGATAAAGCTTTCTTT

size: few
J: TRBJ2-1
D: -
V: TRBV19
CDR3: CASSQGINNEQFF
DNA: TGTGCCAGTAGTCAGGGAATAAACAATGAGCAGTTCTTC

size: once
J: TRBJ2-3
D: TRBD2
V: TRBV6-5
CDR3: CASRLHSGPLDTQYF
DNA: TGTGCCAGCAGATTACATAGCGGGCCCCTAGATACGCAGTATTTT

size: -
J: TRBJ1-1
D: TRBD1
V: TRBV28
CDR3: CASSLRQGRGAFF
DNA: TGTGCCAGCAGTTTAAGACAGGGGAGAGGCGCTTTCTTT

size: -
J: TRBJ2-3
D: TRBD1
V: TRBV9
CDR3: CASSVGQGSSPYTDTQYF
DNA: TGTGCCAGCAGCGTAGGACAGGGTAGTTCGCCATACACAGATACGCAGTATTTT

size: -
J: TRBJ1-5
D: -
V: TRBV7-2
CDR3: CASSLGSNRDQPRHF
DNA: TGTGCCAGCAGCTTAGGTTCCAACCGGGATCAGCCCCGGCATTTT

size: -
J: TRBJ2-7
D: TRBD2
V: TRBV14
CDR3: CASSQVRAGGPYEQYF
DNA: TGTGCCAGCAGCCAAGTCCGAGCGGGAGGTCCCTACGAGCAGTACTTC

size: -
J: TRBJ1-1
D: -
V: TRBV6-6
CDR3: CASSYGTGKTEAFF
DNA: TGTGCCAGCAGTTATGGTACGGGGAAGACTGAAGCTTTCTTT

size: once
J: TRBJ2-2
D: -
V: TRBV9
CDR3: CASKGQTNTGELFF
DNA: TGTGCCAGCAAGGGGCAAACGAACACCGGGGAGCTGTTTTTT

size: -
J: TRBJ2-7
D: TRBD1
V: TRBV15
CDR3: CATRRGLDEQYF
DNA: TGTGCCACCCGTAGGGGGCTCGACGAGCAGTACTTC

size: -
J: TRBJ1-1
D: -
V: TRBV29-1
CDR3: CSVDRRGTEAFF
DNA: TGCAGCGTTGATAGGCGGGGCACTGAAGCTTTCTTT

size: -
J: TRBJ1-1
D: -
V: TRBV3-1/TRBV3-2
CDR3: CASSQETPLSVFF
DNA: TGTGCCAGCAGCCAAGAGACTCCTCTGTCAGTTTTCTTT

size: -
J: TRBJ2-1
D: -
V: TRBV28
CDR3: CASTLGRTLLYEQFF
DNA: TGTGCCAGCACCCTAGGGAGGACTCTTCTCTATGAGCAGTTCTTC

size: once
J: TRBJ2-4
D: TRBD2
V: TRBV6-5
CDR3: CASSYREGPNTNIQYF
DNA: TGTGCCAGCAGTTACCGGGAGGGCCCGAACACAAACATTCAGTACTTC

size: -
J: TRBJ1-5
D: -
V: TRBV19
CDR3: CASSKTGYNQPQHF
DNA: TGTGCCAGTAGTAAAACAGGTTACAATCAGCCCCAGCATTTT

size: -
J: TRBJ1-1
D: -
V: TRBV3-1/TRBV3-2
CDR3: CASSQAKLVRRTEAFF
DNA: TGTGCCAGCAGCCAAGCGAAGCTAGTGAGGAGAACTGAAGCTTTCTTT

size: -
J: TRBJ2-1
D: TRBD2
V: TRBV5-1
CDR3: CASSAGTSGSYNEQFF
DNA: TGCGCCAGCAGCGCCGGGACTAGCGGATCCTACAATGAGCAGTTCTTC

size: -
J: TRBJ1-3
D: -
V: TRBV9
CDR3: CASSVDGHSGNTIYF
DNA: TGTGCCAGCAGCGTAGACGGACACTCTGGAAACACCATATATTTT

size: -
J: TRBJ1-4
D: -
V: TRBV7-8
CDR3: CASSLAYATNEKLFF
DNA: TGTGCCAGCAGCTTAGCGTATGCAACTAATGAAAAACTGTTTTTT

size: -
J: TRBJ2-7
D: TRBD1
V: TRBV6-5
CDR3: CASRPGTGSYEQYF
DNA: TGTGCCAGCAGGCCCGGGACAGGGTCCTACGAGCAGTACTTC

size: -
J: TRBJ2-3
D: -
V: TRBV27
CDR3: CASSQGPGQGTDTQYF
DNA: TGTGCCAGCAGCCAAGGCCCGGGACAAGGCACAGATACGCAGTATTTT

size: -
J: TRBJ1-2
D: TRBD1
V: TRBV5-1
CDR3: CASSRDRGGYTF
DNA: TGCGCCAGCAGTCGCGACAGGGGAGGCTACACCTTC

size: -
J: TRBJ2-6
D: TRBD1
V: TRBV27
CDR3: CASSLQGFGANVLTF
DNA: TGTGCCAGCAGTCTACAGGGGTTCGGGGCCAACGTCCTGACTTTC

size: -
J: TRBJ2-1
D: TRBD2
V: TRBV5-8
CDR3: CASSLSLAGAWDEQFF
DNA: TGTGCCAGCAGCTTGAGCCTAGCGGGAGCTTGGGATGAGCAGTTCTTC

size: -
J: TRBJ1-3
D: -
V: TRBV5-1
CDR3: CASSTGQGASTIYF
DNA: TGCGCCAGCAGCACAGGACAAGGGGCGAGCACCATATATTTT

size: -
J: TRBJ1-1
D: TRBD1
V: TRBV7-2
CDR3: CASSISTGGGTEAFF
DNA: TGTGCCAGCAGCATTTCGACAGGGGGAGGAACTGAAGCTTTCTTT

size: -
J: TRBJ1-1
D: TRBD1
V: TRBV28
CDR3: CASSSIRDRGANTEAFF
DNA: TGTGCCAGCAGTTCTATACGGGACAGGGGAGCAAACACTGAAGCTTTCTTT

size: -
J: TRBJ1-4
D: -
V: TRBV27
CDR3: CASRPQGTNEKLFF
DNA: TGTGCCAGCAGACCCCAGGGGACTAATGAAAAACTGTTTTTT

size: -
J: TRBJ2-1
D: -
V: TRBV6-6
CDR3: CASRPTRGGGLNEQFF
DNA: TGTGCCAGCAGGCCCACTAGGGGGGGAGGGTTGAATGAGCAGTTCTTC

size: -
J: TRBJ1-1
D: -
V: TRBV12-3/TRBV12-4
CDR3: CASSQRGEAFF
DNA: TGTGCCAGCAGCCAAAGGGGGGAAGCTTTCTTT

size: -
J: TRBJ2-2
D: TRBD1
V: TRBV5-1
CDR3: CASSLAGTGAGELFF
DNA: TGCGCCAGCAGCTTGGCCGGTACAGGGGCTGGGGAGCTGTTTTTT

size: -
J: TRBJ2-2
D: -
V: TRBV7-3
CDR3: CASSQTTPSTGELFF
DNA: TGTGCCAGCAGCCAAACAACACCTTCCACCGGGGAGCTGTTTTTT

size: once
J: TRBJ2-1
D: -
V: TRBV19
CDR3: CASNAVRGEGEQFF
DNA: TGTGCCAGTAACGCGGTGCGCGGAGAGGGAGAGCAGTTCTTC

size: -
J: TRBJ2-1
D: -
V: TRBV6-5
CDR3: CASSPGYNEQFF
DNA: TGTGCCAGCAGTCCCGGGTACAATGAGCAGTTCTTC

size: -
J: TRBJ2-2
D: -
V: TRBV30
CDR3: CAWSVVRGTGELFF
DNA: TGTGCCTGGAGTGTAGTCAGGGGAACCGGGGAGCTGTTTTTT

size: -
J: TRBJ2-5
D: -
V: TRBV7-9
CDR3: CASSLQVYQETQYF
DNA: TGTGCCAGCAGCTTACAGGTGTACCAAGAGACCCAGTACTTC

size: -
J: TRBJ2-1
D: TRBD2
V: TRBV7-3
CDR3: CASSFQSGRTDEQFF
DNA: TGTGCCAGCAGCTTTCAGAGCGGGAGGACCGATGAGCAGTTCTTC

size: -
J: TRBJ1-1
D: TRBD1
V: TRBV18
CDR3: CASSPPDRARTEAFF
DNA: TGTGCCAGCTCACCACCGGACAGGGCTAGGACTGAAGCTTTCTTT

size: -
J: TRBJ1-2
D: -
V: TRBV28
CDR3: CASSTGTGSYGYTF
DNA: TGTGCCAGCAGCACAGGAACAGGGAGCTATGGCTACACCTTC

size: -
J: TRBJ2-1
D: TRBD2
V: TRBV10-2
CDR3: CASSVLLAGENEQFF
DNA: TGCGCCAGCAGTGTATTACTAGCGGGAGAGAATGAGCAGTTCTTC

size: -
J: TRBJ1-1
D: TRBD1
V: TRBV6-5
CDR3: CASRVTGGLTEAFF
DNA: TGTGCCAGCAGGGTTACAGGGGGCTTGACTGAAGCTTTCTTT

size: -
J: TRBJ1-1
D: -
V: TRBV9
CDR3: CASSVAYDTEAFF
DNA: TGTGCCAGCAGCGTAGCGTATGACACTGAAGCTTTCTTT

size: -
J: TRBJ1-2
D: -
V: TRBV4-2
CDR3: CASSQAGGYGYTF
DNA: TGTGCCAGCAGCCAAGCCGGGGGCTATGGCTACACCTTC

size: -
J: TRBJ2-7
D: TRBD1
V: TRBV7-9
CDR3: CASSLAGTGGPYEQYF
DNA: TGTGCCAGCAGCTTAGCCGGGACAGGGGGTCCCTACGAGCAGTACTTC

size: -
J: TRBJ2-7
D: TRBD1
V: TRBV30
CDR3: CAWGGTGVNEQYF
DNA: TGTGCCTGGGGGGGGACAGGGGTGAACGAGCAGTACTTC

size: -
J: TRBJ2-3
D: TRBD1
V: TRBV2
CDR3: CASSDRGSDTQYF
DNA: TGTGCCAGCAGTGACAGGGGGTCGGATACGCAGTATTTT

size: -
J: TRBJ2-3
D: TRBD1
V: TRBV28
CDR3: CASSLRDRDTDTQYF
DNA: TGTGCCAGCAGTTTAAGGGACAGGGACACAGATACGCAGTATTTT

size: -
J: TRBJ2-1
D: -
V: TRBV9
CDR3: CASSGRRRGLGNNEQFF
DNA: TGTGCCAGCAGCGGGCGCCGTAGGGGACTTGGAAACAATGAGCAGTTCTTC

size: -
J: TRBJ1-5
D: TRBD1
V: TRBV28
CDR3: CASSLLGRGRVQPQHF
DNA: TGTGCCAGCAGTTTATTGGGCAGGGGGCGCGTGCAGCCCCAGCATTTT

size: -
J: TRBJ1-4
D: -
V: TRBV28
CDR3: CASSSLPGLEKLFF
DNA: TGTGCCAGCAGTTCCCTACCGGGTCTTGAAAAACTGTTTTTT

size: -
J: TRBJ2-2
D: TRBD2
V: TRBV7-7
CDR3: CASSRGLAGFTGELFF
DNA: TGTGCCAGCAGCCGTGGACTAGCGGGCTTCACCGGGGAGCTGTTTTTT

size: -
J: TRBJ2-3
D: TRBD1
V: TRBV28
CDR3: CASSYRQGIADTQYF
DNA: TGTGCCAGCAGTTATCGACAGGGGATAGCAGATACGCAGTATTTT